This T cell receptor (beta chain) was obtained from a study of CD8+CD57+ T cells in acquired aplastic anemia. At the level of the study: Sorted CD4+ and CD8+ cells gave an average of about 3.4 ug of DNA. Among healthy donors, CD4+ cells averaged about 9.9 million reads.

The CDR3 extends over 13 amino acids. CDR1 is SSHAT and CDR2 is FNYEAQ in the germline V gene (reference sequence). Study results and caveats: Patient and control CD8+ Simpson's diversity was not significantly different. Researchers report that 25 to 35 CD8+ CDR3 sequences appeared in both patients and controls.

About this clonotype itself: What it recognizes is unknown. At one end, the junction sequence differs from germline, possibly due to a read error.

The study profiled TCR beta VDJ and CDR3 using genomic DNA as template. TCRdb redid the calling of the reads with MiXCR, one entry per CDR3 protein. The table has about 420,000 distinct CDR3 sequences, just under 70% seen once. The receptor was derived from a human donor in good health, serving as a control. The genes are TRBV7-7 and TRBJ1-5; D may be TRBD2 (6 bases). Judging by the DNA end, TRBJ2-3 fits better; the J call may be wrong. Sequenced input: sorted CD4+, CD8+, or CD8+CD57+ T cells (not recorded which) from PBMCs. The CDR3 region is CASSLEGLDTQYF. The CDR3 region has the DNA TGTGCTAGCAGCTTGGAGGGACTTGATACGCAGTATTTT.